The entry below describes one T cell receptor (beta chain). The record originates from a study of blood T cell repertoires in COVID-19. Study-wide context: Collection of acute and convalescent COVID-19 samples took place in the United States, Italy and Spain.

Participants' own reports of clinical history determined their cohort assignment. Either two negative PCRs, clearance, or symptom resolution qualified Cohort 3 donors as recovered. J was trimmed by 0 bases and V by 1 base; bases with no gene match: 9. Germline assignment: CDR1 SGHAT and CDR2 FQNNGV. There are 18 residues in the CDR3. Per the study methods: Estimation of nucleated cell counts was performed using reference gene primer amplification. Clones were sequenced by immunoSEQ multiplex PCR, and TCRdb holds only the in-frame ones, with some missing. That table gives V, J and clone size, and the DNA gave D and trimming. The data contain more than 200,000 clones, 70% to 90% of them singletons.

The specimen was PBMCs or T cells enriched from blood (not recorded which). This clonotype originated in a woman in her forties or fifties who had recovered from COVID-19. The chain has TRBV11-2 and TRBJ1-1; TRBD1 agrees at 9 bases. This CDR3 reads CASSLVGTGSRMNTEAFF. CDR3 nucleotides: TGTGCCAGCAGCTTAGTGGGGACAGGGTCTCGGATGAACACTGAAGCTTTCTTT.